This T cell receptor (beta chain) came from a study of cytomegalovirus exposure and HLA in healthy donors. PCR used 60 Vbeta primers and 13 Jbeta primers. Assay: immunoSEQ multiplex PCR; the TCRdb copy retains only in-frame clones and omits some. The sample has over 150,000 clones, around 80% seen once; the top ten hold 2% to 2.5%. There are a few counts of this clone. As yet, its antigen is unknown. Whole-study findings and limits: When the data were analyzed later, several of the most significant clusters appeared to be linked to common viral pathogens. The listing of 150 to 200 TCR beta chains classed them as cytomegalovirus-associated.

Material: PBMCs. This sequence originates from a woman aged 25 to 39 in good health and CMV-seronegative.

The CDR3 nucleotides read TGTGCCAGCAGTGCTAGCGGAGACCTTACAGATACGCAGTATTTT. It translates to CASSASGDLTDTQYF. V and J are TRBV6-4 and TRBJ2-3; TRBD2 aligns across 7 bases. The V gene end was trimmed by 4 bases and the J gene end by 3 bases; junction bases not matched to a gene: 7. The CDR3 sequence is 15 residues long. Germline V gene sequence: CDR1 MRHNA, CDR2 SNTAGT.